The text below deals with one T cell receptor (beta chain). Its antigen remains unidentified. These data belong to a study of blood T cells in healthy people across ages. Using a J-beta primer mix together with a sample-barcoded 5' primer, a second PCR was run for roughly 7 to 12 cycles. At least 3 million CDR3-containing paired-end reads were obtained per sample. MiXCR, run by TCRdb on the 5' RACE reads, gives a single entry per CDR3 protein. The sample records over 950,000 distinct CDR3 sequences, around 54% being singletons. CDR3 size: 14 residues. Trimming took 4 bases from V and 4 from J, leaving 11 bases between them. CDR1 ENHRY and CDR2 SYGVKD come from the germline V gene. Drawing of peripheral blood yielded roughly 9.8 milliliters from each donor. Study-level results: The study lacked donor CMV status, which possibly confounded expanded clonotype changes. Per-million-T-cell TCR beta diversity fell roughly linearly with age.

The sequence derives from a woman aged 55-70 years in good health. This chain uses TRBV10-3 with TRBJ2-1; D is possibly TRBD1 (5 bases). The sample consisted of blood. Written as DNA, the CDR3 is TGTGCCATCAGTGCAGGGTTCGGGTACAATGAGCAGTTCTTC. It translates to CAISAGFGYNEQFF.